These T cell receptor beta chains were read from a single sample in a study of blood T cell repertoires in COVID-19. The protocol was immunoSEQ multiplex PCR, while the TCRdb copy is restricted to in-frame clones and leaves out a portion. The sample carries approximately 140,000 clones, around 90% recorded once. Sequencing used PBMCs or T cells enriched from blood (not recorded which). All receptors derive from a woman aged 40 to 49 who had been exposed to COVID-19. CDR3s include the opening cysteine and the closing phenylalanine or tryptophan. D genes are given only for firm matches. Size is omitted from some rows. Given values are once, few, many or a class for expanded clones.

size	D	V	J	DNA	CDR3
.	.	TRBV28	TRBJ1-5	TGTGCCAGCACCTTTCGGGGATATAGCAATCAGCCCCAGCATTTT	CASTFRGYSNQPQHF
.	TRBD1	TRBV9	TRBJ1-2	TGTGCCACCCAGGGGGCCTATGGCTACACCTTC	CATQGAYGYTF
.	.	TRBV11-2	TRBJ2-7	TGTGCCAGCCGGGATTCCTACGAGCAGTACTTC	CASRDSYEQYF
.	.	TRBV5-1	TRBJ2-2	TGCGCCAGCAGCTTGTTCGAGCAGGTTAACACCGGGGAGCTGTTTTTT	CASSLFEQVNTGELFF
.	.	TRBV5-1	TRBJ2-2	TGCGCCAGCAGCCCTTCCCAGGGGACCGGGGAGCTGTTTTTT	CASSPSQGTGELFF
few	.	TRBV6-2/TRBV6-3	TRBJ1-5	TGTGCCAGCAGTTACGGAGGCCCCAGCGCCGGACAGCCCCAGCATTTT	CASSYGGPSAGQPQHF
once	TRBD1	TRBV7-9	TRBJ1-2	TGTGCCAGCAGCCCCTGGGGTGACAGGGCTAACTATGGCTACACCTTC	CASSPWGDRANYGYTF
.	TRBD1	TRBV5-1	TRBJ1-1	TGCGCCAGCAGCTTAGAGGGGACAGGGGGATCCGAAGCTTTCTTT	CASSLEGTGGSEAFF
.	.	TRBV9	TRBJ2-7	TGTGCCAGCAGTCCACAGGCCATCAACCCCTACGAGCAGTACTTC	CASSPQAINPYEQYF
.	.	TRBV4-3	TRBJ1-1	TGCGCCAGCAGCCAGGCCCAAAACACTGAAGCTTTCTTT	CASSQAQNTEAFF
once	.	TRBV4-3	TRBJ1-1	TGCGCCAGCAGCCGCGATCGGGGGAATATGAACACTGAAGCTTTCTTT	CASSRDRGNMNTEAFF
.	.	TRBV27	TRBJ2-7	TGTGCCAGCAGTACGCCACCTTTAGACGAGCAGTACTTC	CASSTPPLDEQYF
few	TRBD1	TRBV28	TRBJ1-5	TGTGCCAGCAGTTCCGGGACAGGGGGCAAGGATCAGCCCCAGCATTTT	CASSSGTGGKDQPQHF
.	.	TRBV5-1	TRBJ1-3	TGCGCCAGCAGCTTGGCGAGAACAGGCGCTGGAAACACCATATATTTT	CASSLARTGAGNTIYF
.	TRBD1	TRBV6-5	TRBJ1-1	TGTGCCAGCAGTACTACAGGGGGCACTGAAGCTTTCTTT	CASSTTGGTEAFF
once	.	TRBV6-1	TRBJ2-7	TGTGCCAGCAGCCTTCAACAGGGAACACCAGAGCAGTACTTC	CASSLQQGTPEQYF
.	.	TRBV2	TRBJ2-7	TGTGCCAGCAACGAACGACAGCCCTCCTACGAGCAGTACTTC	CASNERQPSYEQYF
.	TRBD1	TRBV7-2	TRBJ1-5	TGTGCCAGCAGCCCGATCCGGGACAGGGATCAGCCCCAGCATTTT	CASSPIRDRDQPQHF
.	.	TRBV5-6	TRBJ2-7	TGTGCCAGCAGCATGACCGACAGGTTCTATTACTACGAGCAGTACTTC	CASSMTDRFYYYEQYF
.	.	TRBV28	TRBJ2-2	TGTGCCAGCAAAGGAGTGGCCGGGGAGCTGTTTTTT	CASKGVAGELFF
.	TRBD2	TRBV6-6	TRBJ2-3	TGTGCCAGCAGTTACGCTAGCGGGTCCTCGGATACGCAGTATTTT	CASSYASGSSDTQYF
once	.	TRBV5-4	TRBJ1-6	TGTGCCAGCAGCTTGACAAGTAAAGTCTCCTATAATTCACCCCTCCACTTT	CASSLTSKVSYNSPLHF